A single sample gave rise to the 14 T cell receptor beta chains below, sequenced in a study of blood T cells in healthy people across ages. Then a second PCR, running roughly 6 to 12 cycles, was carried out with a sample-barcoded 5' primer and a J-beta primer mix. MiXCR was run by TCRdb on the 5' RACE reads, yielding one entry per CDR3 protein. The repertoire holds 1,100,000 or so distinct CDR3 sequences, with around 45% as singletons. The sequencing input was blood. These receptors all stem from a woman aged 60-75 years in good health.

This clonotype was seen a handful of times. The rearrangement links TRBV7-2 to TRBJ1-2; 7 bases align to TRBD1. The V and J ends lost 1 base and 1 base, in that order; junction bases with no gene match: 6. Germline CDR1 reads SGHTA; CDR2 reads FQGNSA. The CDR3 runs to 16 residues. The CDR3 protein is CASSLEWGTVNYGYTF. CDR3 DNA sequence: TGTGCCAGCAGCTTAGAATGGGGGACAGTTAACTATGGCTACACCTTC.

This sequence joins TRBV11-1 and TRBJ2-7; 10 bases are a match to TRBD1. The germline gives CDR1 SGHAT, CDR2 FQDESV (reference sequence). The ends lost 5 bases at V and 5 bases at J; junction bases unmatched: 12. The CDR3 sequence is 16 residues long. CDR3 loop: CASSLRDRGAIDEQYF. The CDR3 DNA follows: TGTGCCAGCAGCCTCCGGGACAGGGGCGCGATAGACGAGCAGTACTTC.

DNA for the CDR3: TGTGCCAGCAGCTTAGCCGCCTCTCGTAACAATGAGCAGTTCTTC. Its translation is CASSLAASRNNEQFF. The chain joins TRBV7-8 to TRBJ2-1; no reliable D call. The CDR3 is made up of 15 amino acids. The germline CDR1 and CDR2 sequences are SGHVS and FQNEAQ. The V and J ends lost 0 bases and 5 bases respectively, with 11 bases between them.

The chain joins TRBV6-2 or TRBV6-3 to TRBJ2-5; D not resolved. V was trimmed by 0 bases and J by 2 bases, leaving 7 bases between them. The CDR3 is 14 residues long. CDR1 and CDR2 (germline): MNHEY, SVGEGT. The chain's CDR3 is CASSYSWRQETQYF. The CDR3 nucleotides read TGTGCCAGCAGTTACTCGTGGAGACAAGAGACCCAGTACTTC.

The CDR3 spells CAIAALGEKLFF. CDR3 nucleotides: TGTGCCATCGCCGCTTTGGGTGAAAAACTGTTTTTT. This rearrangement joins TRBV10-3 to TRBJ1-4; no clear D gene. V lost 8 bases and J lost 7, with 11 bases in between. CDR1 and CDR2 from the germline V gene are ENHRY and SYGVKD. This CDR3 contains 12 residues.

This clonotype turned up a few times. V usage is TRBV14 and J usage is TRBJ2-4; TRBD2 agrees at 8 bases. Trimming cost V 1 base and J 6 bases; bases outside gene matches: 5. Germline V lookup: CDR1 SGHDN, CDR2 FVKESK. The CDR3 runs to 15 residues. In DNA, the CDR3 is TGTGCCAGCAGCCAAGTGGGAGCGGGAGCAAACATTCAGTACTTC. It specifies CASSQVGAGANIQYF.

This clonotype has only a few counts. CDR3 sequence (DNA): TGCAGTGCTAGAGATTTTACGGGAGTGGACTACGAGCAGTACTTC. Translating it yields CSARDFTGVDYEQYF. The chain uses TRBV20-1 and TRBJ2-7; the D gene is possibly TRBD2 (6 bases). Trimming removed 0 bases from V and 3 bases from J, with 15 bases in between. CDR3 length equals 15 residues. CDR1 and CDR2 from the germline V gene are DFQATT and SNEGSKA (reference sequence).

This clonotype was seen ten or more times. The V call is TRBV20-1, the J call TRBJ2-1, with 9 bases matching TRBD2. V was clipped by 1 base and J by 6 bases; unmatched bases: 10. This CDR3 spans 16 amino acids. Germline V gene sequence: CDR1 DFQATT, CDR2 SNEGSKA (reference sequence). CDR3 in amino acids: CSARGLAGPRSNEQFF. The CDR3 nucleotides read TGCAGTGCTAGAGGGCTAGCGGGACCCCGGAGCAATGAGCAGTTCTTC.

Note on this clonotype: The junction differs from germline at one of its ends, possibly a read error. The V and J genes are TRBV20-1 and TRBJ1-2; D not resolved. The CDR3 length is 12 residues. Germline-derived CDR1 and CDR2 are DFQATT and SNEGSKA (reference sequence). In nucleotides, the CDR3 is TGCAGTGCTGGAGATCAACAGAATGGCTACACCTTC. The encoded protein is CSAGDQQNGYTF.

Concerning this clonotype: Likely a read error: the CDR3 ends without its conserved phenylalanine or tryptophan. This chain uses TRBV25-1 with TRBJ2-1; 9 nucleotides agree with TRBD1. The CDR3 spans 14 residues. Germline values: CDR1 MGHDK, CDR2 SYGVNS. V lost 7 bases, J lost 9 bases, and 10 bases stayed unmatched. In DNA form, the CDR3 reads TGTGCCAGCATTCAACAGGGGGCGCTTGGTGAGCAGTTCTTA. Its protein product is CASIQQGALGEQFL.

CDR3 DNA: TGTGCCAGCTCACCACTTTTGCGGGGACAGGGAGTAGATACGCAGTATTTT. As protein: CASSPLLRGQGVDTQYF. The chain employs TRBV18 and TRBJ2-3, with 9 bases fitting TRBD1. The CDR3 consists of 17 residues. V shed 1 base, J shed 5 bases, and the junction held 10 bases outside the gene matches. Germline V gene sequence: CDR1 KGHSH, CDR2 LQKENI.

The CDR3 DNA reads as TGTGCCATCAGTACCGAGGACTATGGCTACACCTTC. It is translated as CAISTEDYGYTF. The chain recombines TRBV10-3 with TRBJ1-2; no clear D gene. Germline CDR1 is ENHRY and CDR2 is SYGVKD. Trimming pared 5 bases from V and 3 bases from J, leaving 7 bases between. The CDR3 is made up of 12 amino acids.

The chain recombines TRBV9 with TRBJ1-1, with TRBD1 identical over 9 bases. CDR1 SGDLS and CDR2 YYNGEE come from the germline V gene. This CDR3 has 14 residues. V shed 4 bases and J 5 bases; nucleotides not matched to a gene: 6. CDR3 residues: CASSPRTGETEAFF. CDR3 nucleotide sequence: TGTGCCAGCAGCCCCCGGACAGGGGAGACTGAAGCTTTCTTT.

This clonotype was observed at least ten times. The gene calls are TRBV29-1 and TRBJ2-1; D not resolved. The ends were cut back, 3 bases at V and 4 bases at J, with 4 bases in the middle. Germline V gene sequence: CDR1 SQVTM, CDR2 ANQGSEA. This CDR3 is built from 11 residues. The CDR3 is CSVDRYNEQFF. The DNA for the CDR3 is TGCAGCGTTGACAGGTACAATGAGCAGTTCTTC.